This entry is about one TCR beta chain. Assay: immunoSEQ multiplex PCR; the TCRdb copy retains only in-frame clones and omits some. The top ten hold under 2% of the sample, which has 120,000 or so clones, roughly 90% seen once. This entry is derived from a study of cytomegalovirus exposure and HLA in healthy donors. J was trimmed by 2 bases and V by 5 bases; bases with no gene match: 11. The CDR3 runs 17 residues. Looked up from germline, CDR1 is MDHEN and CDR2 is SYDVKM. The V call is TRBV28, the J call TRBJ2-2; TRBD1 matches 7 bases. The sequenced sample was PBMCs. The clonotype originates from a woman between 18 and 29 years old in good health and CMV-seronegative. The CDR3 DNA reads TGTGCCAGCAGTCCCAGGGGGAGCGGAGCCAACACCGGGGAGCTGTTTTTT. The encoded protein is CASSPRGSGANTGELFF.